The clone carrying this TCR beta chain was found a few times. The data belong to a study of blood T cells in healthy people across ages. The CDR3 consists of 20 residues. Trimming pared 1 base from V and 0 bases from J, leaving 19 bases between. Germline assignment: CDR1 MGHRA and CDR2 YSYEKL. For the second PCR, which ran for about 7 to 11 cycles, a sample-barcoded 5' primer and a J-beta primer mix were used. Each CDR3 protein gets one entry after TCRdb re-called the 5' RACE reads with MiXCR. Seen here are some 1.5 million distinct CDR3 sequences, roughly 27% observed once, and the top ten hold roughly 8%.

Sequencing was performed on blood. The TCR was taken from a woman aged 25 to 39 in good health. The chain uses TRBV4-1 and TRBJ2-6, with D tentatively TRBD1 (6 bases). CDR3 DNA sequence: TGCGCCAGCAGCCAAGTTTTTCGAGGGGGAGAAAACTCTGGGGCCAACGTCCTGACTTTC. Translation gives CASSQVFRGGENSGANVLTF.